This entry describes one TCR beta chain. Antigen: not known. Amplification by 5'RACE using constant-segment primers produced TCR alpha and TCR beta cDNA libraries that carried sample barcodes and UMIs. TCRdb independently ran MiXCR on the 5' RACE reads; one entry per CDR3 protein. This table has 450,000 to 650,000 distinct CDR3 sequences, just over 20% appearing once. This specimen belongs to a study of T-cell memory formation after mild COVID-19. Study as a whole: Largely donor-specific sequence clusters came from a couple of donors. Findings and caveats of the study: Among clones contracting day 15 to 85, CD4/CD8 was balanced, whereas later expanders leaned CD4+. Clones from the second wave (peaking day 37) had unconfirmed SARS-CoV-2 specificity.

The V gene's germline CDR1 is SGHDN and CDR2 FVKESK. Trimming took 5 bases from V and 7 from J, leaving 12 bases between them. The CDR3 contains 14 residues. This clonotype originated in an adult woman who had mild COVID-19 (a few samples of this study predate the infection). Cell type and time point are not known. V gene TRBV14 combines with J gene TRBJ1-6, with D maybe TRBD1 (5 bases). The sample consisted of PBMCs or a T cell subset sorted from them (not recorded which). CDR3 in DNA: TGTGCCAGCAGCGCACGAGGGGTCAATTCACCCCTCCACTTT. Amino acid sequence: CASSARGVNSPLHF.